One sample yielded the 31 T cell receptor beta chains listed below, sequenced in a study of cytomegalovirus exposure and HLA in healthy donors. 60 Vbeta and 13 Jbeta primers were used in PCR. Assay used: immunoSEQ multiplex PCR; TCRdb lists only in-frame clones, some missing. The sample includes under 200,000 clones, around 78% of them seen just once. The sample was PBMCs. The receptors were sampled from a woman aged 25-40 years in good health and CMV-seropositive.

This rearrangement joins TRBV9 to TRBJ1-1; TRBD1 matches at 8 bases. After removal of 4 bases from V and 2 bases from J, the junction contained 7 bases not matched to a gene. The CDR3 length is 15 residues. CDR1 is SGDLS, CDR2 YYNGEE, per germline. CDR3 in amino acids: CASSPETGANTEAFF. CDR3 DNA sequence: TGTGCCAGCAGCCCCGAGACAGGGGCCAACACTGAAGCTTTCTTT.

The chain is built from TRBV29-1 and TRBJ2-7; 11 bases line up with TRBD1. This CDR3 has 14 amino acids. Germline V lookup: CDR1 SQVTM, CDR2 ANQGSEA. The V segment lost 3 bases and the J segment 6 bases; nucleotides outside the gene matches: 7. The CDR3 sequence is CSVDAWTGGSEQYF. CDR3 coding DNA: TGCAGCGTTGACGCCTGGACAGGGGGCTCCGAGCAGTACTTC.

The table lists this clone with a few counts. J is TRBJ1-2 and V is TRBV5-4; 7 bases align to TRBD1. The J segment lost 8 bases and the V segment lost 4 bases, leaving 8 bases of the junction unmatched. Germline-derived CDR1 and CDR2 are SGHNT and YYREEE (reference sequence). The CDR3 length is 13 residues. In DNA, the CDR3 is TGTGCCAGCAGCCTGGGACAGATTTGGGGCTACACCTTC. Residues: CASSLGQIWGYTF.

The chain links TRBV7-9 to TRBJ1-6, with 7 bases fitting TRBD1. Germline loops: CDR1 SEHNR, CDR2 FQNEAQ (reference sequence). The CDR3 sequence is 15 residues long. V trimming: 6 bases; J trimming: 3 bases; junction bases outside the gene matches: 5. CDR3 loop: CASSLGQSYNSPLHF. As DNA, the CDR3 is TGTGCCAGCAGTCTGGGACAGAGCTATAATTCACCCCTCCACTTT.

V is TRBV5-8 and J is TRBJ1-5, with D perhaps TRBD1 (6 bases). In germline, CDR1 is SGHTS, CDR2 YDEGEE. This CDR3 spans 16 amino acids. Deletions cut 0 bases from V and 4 bases from J, with 14 bases between. This CDR3 is CASSLEVSGANQPQHF. The CDR3 DNA reads TGTGCCAGCAGCTTGGAAGTATCAGGGGCAAATCAGCCCCAGCATTTT.

This CDR3 is CASSLRLAGNEQFF. The CDR3 region has the DNA TGTGCCAGCAGTTTACGGCTAGCTGGTAATGAGCAGTTCTTC. V usage is TRBV27 and J usage is TRBJ2-1, with TRBD2 as a possible D gene (5 bases). Germline loops: CDR1 MNHEY, CDR2 SMNVEV (reference sequence). The V end lost 2 bases, the J end lost 7 bases, and 12 bases lay between the germline ends. CDR3 length equals 14 residues.

This clone was observed a few times. The chain has TRBV5-1 and TRBJ2-7; 8 bases line up with TRBD1. CDR3 length: 14 amino acids. Germline CDR1 and CDR2: SGHRS and YFSETQ. V was clipped by 3 bases and J by 2 bases; unmatched bases: 4. The CDR3 protein is CASSSTGATYEQYF. The CDR3 DNA reads as TGCGCCAGCAGCTCGACAGGGGCGACCTACGAGCAGTACTTC.

This sequence joins TRBV28 and TRBJ1-5; D may be TRBD1 (6 bases). This CDR3 is built from 15 residues. Deletions cut 6 bases from V and 8 bases from J, with 20 bases between. Germline V gene lookup returns CDR1 MDHEN and CDR2 SYDVKM. This chain's CDR3 is CASSRGQISIEPQHF. The CDR3 DNA reads as TGTGCCAGCAGCCGAGGACAGATATCAATTGAGCCCCAGCATTTT.

The chain links TRBV5-1 to TRBJ2-2, with D possibly being TRBD1 (5 bases). The CDR3 runs to 15 residues. Deletions cut 2 bases from V and 4 bases from J, with 12 bases between. Germline V gene data show CDR1 as SGHRS and CDR2 as YFSETQ. The CDR3 spells CASSFQGVSTGELFF. CDR3 DNA sequence: TGCGCCAGCAGCTTTCAGGGTGTGAGCACCGGGGAGCTGTTTTTT.

V and J are TRBV18 and TRBJ2-6; TRBD1 matches at 9 bases. Looked up from germline, CDR1 is KGHSH and CDR2 is LQKENI. The CDR3 is made up of 18 amino acids. Unmatched junction bases numbered 8, after V lost 3 bases and J lost 2 bases. The CDR3 DNA reads TGTGCCAGCTCACCGTCCGCGGGACAGGGCGCTGGGGCCAACGTCCTGACTTTC. Translating it yields CASSPSAGQGAGANVLTF.

The chain uses TRBV10-3 and TRBJ1-5; no reliable D call. The CDR3 spans 13 residues. Deletions cut 4 bases from V and 7 bases from J, with 11 bases between. Per germline, CDR1 ENHRY and CDR2 SYGVKD. CDR3 in DNA: TGTGCCATCAGTGGAGAGTTCGGGCAGCCCCAGCATTTT. Its protein is CAISGEFGQPQHF.

V usage is TRBV6-1 and J usage is TRBJ2-3; D might be TRBD1 (6 bases). V was cut by 3 bases and J by 2 bases, with 21 bases left in between. The CDR3 is made up of 18 amino acids. Germline V gives CDR1 MNHNS, CDR2 SASEGT. In DNA, the CDR3 is TGTGCCAGCAGTGACCACGGACAGTCAAGTACCAACACAGATACGCAGTATTTT. It translates to CASSDHGQSSTNTDTQYF.

The V and J genes are TRBV7-9 and TRBJ1-1; D unresolved. The CDR3 runs to 13 residues. Per the germline V gene, CDR1 is SEHNR and CDR2 is FQNEAQ (reference sequence). V lost 1 base, J lost 4 bases, and 7 bases lay in between. CDR3 nucleotides: TGTGCCAGCAGCTTAGTCGGTCTCACTGAAGCTTTCTTT. Its protein product is CASSLVGLTEAFF.

This chain uses TRBV7-8 with TRBJ2-7, with TRBD2 matching 12 bases. The trim removed 5 bases at V and 6 bases at J, leaving 8 bases unmatched. The germline V gene encodes CDR1 SGHVS and CDR2 FQNEAQ. The CDR3 runs 15 residues. CDR3 in DNA: TGTGCCAGCAGCATGACTAGCGGGAGACCATCCGAGCAGTACTTC. Translating gives CASSMTSGRPSEQYF.

The count of this clone is one. The chain has TRBV6-6 and TRBJ2-2, with D tentatively TRBD1 (6 bases). Germline values: CDR1 MNHNY, CDR2 SVGAGI (reference sequence). Trimming took 6 bases from V and 13 from J, leaving 21 bases between them. The CDR3 spans 14 residues. In DNA form, the CDR3 reads TGTGCCAGCAGAGCAGGGGCCCCCTTCACATGGCTGTTTTTT. Its translation is CASRAGAPFTWLFF.

The chain carries TRBV7-2 and TRBJ2-7; 9 bases match TRBD1. V trimming: 3 bases; J trimming: 6 bases; junction bases outside the gene matches: 6. In germline, CDR1 is SGHTA, CDR2 FQGNSA. The CDR3 covers 14 residues. The CDR3 region has the DNA TGTGCCAGCAGCTTTGGGACAGGGAGACCCGAGCAGTACTTC. Its protein is CASSFGTGRPEQYF.

The chain has TRBV7-2 and TRBJ1-2; D possibly corresponds to TRBD1 (6 bases). V dropped 2 bases and J dropped 6 bases, with 19 bases sitting between them. Germline CDR1 SGHTA, CDR2 FQGNSA. The CDR3 has 16 amino acids. The CDR3 DNA reads TGTGCCAGCAGCTTATCGGCCCAACTGGCAGGGGATGGCTACACCTTC. Its translation: CASSLSAQLAGDGYTF.

This clone has just one count. V usage is TRBV28 and J usage is TRBJ1-1, with D hard to call. CDR3 length equals 15 residues. V lost 3 bases to trimming and J lost 2 bases, with 13 bases between them. Per germline, CDR1 MDHEN and CDR2 SYDVKM. Here the CDR3 reads CASSFGGSRNTEAFF. CDR3 nucleotide sequence: TGTGCCAGCAGTTTTGGCGGGTCTAGAAACACTGAAGCTTTCTTT.

This chain links TRBV15 with TRBJ1-2, with 8 bases identical to TRBD1. The CDR3 has 15 amino acids. V shed 0 bases, J shed 4 bases, and the junction held 4 bases outside the gene matches. Germline lookup yields CDR1 LNHNV and CDR2 YYDKDF (reference sequence). In DNA, the CDR3 is TGTGCCACCAGCAGAGATCTCAGGGGGCCCTATGGCTACACCTTC. Translation gives CATSRDLRGPYGYTF. Full variable domain (outside the CDR3, taken from reference TRBV15 and TRBJ1-2): DAMVIQNPRYQVTQFGKPVTLSCSQTLNHNVMYWYQQKSSQAPKLLFHYYDKDFNNEADTPDNFQSRRPNTSFCFLDIRSPGLGDTAMYLCATSRDLRGPYGYTFGSGTRLTVV.

This CDR3 is CASSSPGGFSGANVLTF. In nucleotides, the CDR3 is TGTGCCAGCAGCTCTCCGGGGGGATTTTCTGGGGCCAACGTCCTGACTTTC. The chain joins TRBV5-4 to TRBJ2-6, with TRBD2 identical over 7 bases. Germline CDR1 and CDR2: SGHNT and YYREEE (reference sequence). Germline trimming cut 3 bases from V and 1 base from J; bases unmatched to any gene: 7. The CDR3 is made up of 17 amino acids. Variable domain in full (rest from reference TRBV5-4 and TRBJ2-6): ETGVTQSPTHLIKTRGQQVTLRCSSQSGHNTVSWYQQALGQGPQFIFQYYREEENGRGNFPPRFSGLQFPNYSSELNVNALELDDSALYLCASSSPGGFSGANVLTFGAGSRLTVL.

This chain links TRBV7-2 with TRBJ1-2; TRBD1 agrees at 8 bases. Germline trimming cut 8 bases from V and 4 bases from J; bases unmatched to any gene: 9. Germline loops: CDR1 SGHTA, CDR2 FQGNSA. The CDR3 covers 14 residues. The CDR3 sequence: CASGSQGGGYGYTF. CDR3 DNA sequence: TGTGCCAGCGGATCACAGGGGGGAGGCTATGGCTACACCTTC.

This chain connects TRBV7-2 to TRBJ1-2, with D possibly matching TRBD1 (5 bases). Germline V lookup: CDR1 SGHTA, CDR2 FQGNSA. This CDR3 comprises 13 residues. Trimming shortened V by 1 base and J by 8 bases, and 11 bases separated the two germline ends. The CDR3 sequence is CASSLGGGAGYTF. Here the CDR3 DNA reads TGTGCCAGCAGCTTAGGGGGCGGGGCGGGCTACACCTTC.

A few counts support this clone. The chain joins TRBV19 to TRBJ2-1, with D possibly being TRBD1 (5 bases). There are 13 residues in the CDR3. Trimming pared 3 bases from V and 10 bases from J, leaving 13 bases between. Germline CDR1 LNHDA, CDR2 SQIVND (reference sequence). In DNA, the CDR3 is TGTGCCAGTAGTATGGCCAGGGCGAGAGAGCAGTTCTTC. It yields the protein CASSMARAREQFF.

The rearrangement joins TRBV13 to TRBJ1-4; D possibly corresponds to TRBD1 (5 bases). CDR1 and CDR2 from the germline V gene are PRHDT and FYEKMQ (reference sequence). Trimming removed 0 bases from V and 6 bases from J, with 14 bases in between. The CDR3 contains 16 residues. CDR3 protein: CASSLGGVREDEKLFF. DNA of the CDR3: TGTGCCAGCAGCTTAGGAGGGGTAAGGGAGGATGAAAAACTGTTTTTT.

This chain joins TRBV6-1 and TRBJ2-7, with 9 nucleotides matching TRBD1. The CDR3 extends over 15 amino acids. Unmatched junction bases numbered 9, after V lost 5 bases and J lost 4 bases. The V gene's germline CDR1 is MNHNS and CDR2 SASEGT. CDR3 coding DNA: TGTGCCAGCAGTTTTGCCGGGACAGGGAATTACGAGCAGTACTTC. Translation gives CASSFAGTGNYEQYF.

The chain couples TRBV27 to TRBJ1-4; 7 nucleotides align to TRBD1. V dropped 3 bases and J dropped 4; count of bases not matched to a gene: 5. Germline lookup yields CDR1 MNHEY and CDR2 SMNVEV (reference sequence). CDR3 length: 15 amino acids. The CDR3, as DNA: TGTGCCAGCAGTTTGCAGGGGGATTATAATGAAAAACTGTTTTTT. This gives the protein CASSLQGDYNEKLFF.

The V call is TRBV9, the J call TRBJ1-2, with a tentative D call TRBD1 (6 bases). V was trimmed by 3 bases and J by 5 bases, leaving 11 bases between them. The CDR3 loop spans 13 amino acids. CDR1 is SGDLS and CDR2 is YYNGEE in the germline V gene. DNA of the CDR3: TGTGCCAGCAGCGCAGGGGTGAAGTATGGCTACACCTTC. Amino acids: CASSAGVKYGYTF.

The J gene is TRBJ2-5, the V gene TRBV29-1; possible D gene TRBD1, 6 bases. V lost 3 bases to trimming and J lost 4 bases, with 18 bases between them. The length of the CDR3 is 15 residues. Germline CDR1 and CDR2: SQVTM and ANQGSEA. The CDR3 loop reads CSVEGGQGIRETQYF. Here the CDR3 DNA reads TGCAGCGTTGAGGGCGGGCAGGGGATCCGAGAGACCCAGTACTTC.

About this clone: At the DNA level, this CDR3 is encoded by other sequences in the same sample as well. The rearrangement links TRBV2 to TRBJ2-7; unclear D gene. The CDR3 is 11 residues long. The V end lost 5 bases, the J end lost 2 bases, and 4 bases lay between the germline ends. Germline V gives CDR1 SNHLY, CDR2 FYNNEI. CDR3 protein: CASSLTYEQYF. The CDR3 DNA reads TGTGCCAGCAGTCTTACCTACGAGCAGTACTTC.

The chain couples TRBV29-1 to TRBJ1-4; D remains unclear. Per germline, CDR1 SQVTM and CDR2 ANQGSEA. CDR3 length: 12 amino acids. With 6 bases removed from V and 6 bases from J, the gap between germline ends came to 11 bases. The CDR3 DNA follows: TGCAGCGTCGGGGAACAAGATGAAAAACTGTTTTTT. Translating gives CSVGEQDEKLFF.

The genes are TRBV19 and TRBJ2-7; TRBD1 matches 7 bases. The CDR3 has 15 amino acids. Germline V CDR1 and CDR2: LNHDA, SQIVND (reference sequence). V lost 4 bases and J lost 7; bases outside the gene matches: 13. CDR3 sequence reads: CASSTRTGIGREQYF. CDR3 DNA: TGTGCCAGTAGTACGCGGACAGGCATCGGAAGAGAGCAGTACTTC.